These 25 T cell receptor beta chains were sequenced from one sample in a study of T cell responses to AZD1222 COVID-19 vaccine. TCRdb's copy holds only in-frame clones and misses some; the assay was immunoSEQ multiplex PCR. This repertoire shows some 150,000 clones, around 94% found once; its top ten account for around 0.96%. The sample here was peripheral blood, taken on day 0 of AZD1222 vaccination. The receptors were sampled from an adult in good health.

The V gene is TRBV5-1, the J gene TRBJ2-5; 9 bases line up with TRBD1. Trimming cost V 4 bases and J 3 bases; bases outside gene matches: 4. CDR3 length: 14 amino acids. Germline CDR1 reads SGHRS; CDR2 reads YFSETQ. Here the CDR3 reads CASSDGTGKETQYF. CDR3 in DNA: TGCGCCAGCAGCGACGGGACAGGGAAAGAGACCCAGTACTTC.

The CDR3 sequence: CASSVSVTSQETQYF. The CDR3 nucleotides are TGTGCCAGCAGCGTAAGTGTGACTTCCCAAGAGACCCAGTACTTC. V usage is TRBV9 and J usage is TRBJ2-5; D is uncertain. From germline, CDR1 is SGDLS and CDR2 YYNGEE. There are 15 residues in the CDR3. With 1 base removed from V and 1 base from J, the gap between germline ends came to 11 bases.

The genes are TRBV15 and TRBJ2-7, with D possibly TRBD1 on 6 matching bases. The CDR3 has 16 amino acids. Germline V CDR1 and CDR2: LNHNV, YYDKDF (reference sequence). V was clipped by 2 bases and J by 8 bases, with 22 bases between them. The chain's CDR3 is CATSRSPGTPGAKQYF. CDR3 sequence (DNA): TGTGCCACCAGCAGAAGCCCCGGGACACCCGGAGCGAAGCAGTACTTC.

The chain uses TRBV9 and TRBJ2-3; D possibly corresponds to TRBD2 (5 bases). The length of the CDR3 is 13 residues. Germline CDR1 and CDR2: SGDLS and YYNGEE. The V and J ends lost 4 bases and 5 bases respectively, with 11 bases between them. CDR3 sequence: CASSLGLLDTQYF. CDR3 in DNA: TGTGCCAGCAGCCTCGGACTTTTAGATACGCAGTATTTT. Full variable domain (remainder filled in from reference TRBV9 and TRBJ2-3): DSGVTQTPKHLITATGQRVTLRCSPRSGDLSVYWYQQSLDQGLQFLIQYYNGEERAKGNILERFSAQQFPDLHSELNLSSLELGDSALYFCASSLGLLDTQYFGPGTRLTVL.

The V gene is TRBV19, the J gene TRBJ1-2, with a possible D match to TRBD1 (5 bases). The CDR3 extends over 12 amino acids. Trimming took off 6 bases at V and 3 bases at J, with 8 bases between the two ends. Germline lookup yields CDR1 LNHDA and CDR2 SQIVND (reference sequence). In nucleotides, the CDR3 is TGTGCCAGTAGCCGCAGGGACTATGGCTACACCTTC. Translation: CASSRRDYGYTF.

The chain carries TRBV11-3 and TRBJ1-5; D unresolved. The CDR3 extends over 13 amino acids. The V and J ends lost 5 bases and 5 bases respectively, with 10 bases between them. Germline V CDR1 and CDR2: SGHNT, YENEEA. The CDR3 spells CASSPDGDQPQHF. As DNA, the CDR3 is TGTGCCAGCAGCCCGGACGGTGATCAGCCCCAGCATTTT.

This chain connects TRBV29-1 to TRBJ1-1, with D uncertain. V was shortened by 4 bases and J by 1 base, with 13 bases between the two germline ends. Germline V lookup: CDR1 SQVTM, CDR2 ANQGSEA. This CDR3 is 14 amino acids long. The CDR3 nucleotides read TGCAGCGTTGCCCCTCTAGTCTCGAACACTGAAGCTTTCTTT. The encoded protein is CSVAPLVSNTEAFF.

The chain couples TRBV27 to TRBJ1-5; perhaps TRBD1 as D (5 bases). Germline CDR1 reads MNHEY; CDR2 reads SMNVEV (reference sequence). There are 17 residues in the CDR3. V lost 2 bases to trimming and J lost 7 bases, with 21 bases between them. CDR3 sequence (DNA): TGTGCCAGCAGTTTACCCAGCAGTAGCCAGGGTCGGCAGCCCCAGCATTTT. Translation gives CASSLPSSSQGRQPQHF.

The rearrangement uses TRBV18 and TRBJ1-1; 8 bases line up with TRBD1. This CDR3 comprises 13 residues. Unmatched junction bases numbered 1, after V lost 3 bases and J lost 4 bases. Germline CDR1 and CDR2: KGHSH and LQKENI. CDR3 sequence: CASSPQGATEAFF. In nucleotides, the CDR3 is TGTGCCAGCTCACCGCAGGGGGCCACTGAAGCTTTCTTT. The complete variable domain, with remaining parts taken from reference TRBV18 and TRBJ1-1, reads NAGVMQNPRHLVRRRGQEARLRCSPMKGHSHVYWYRQLPEEGLKFMVYLQKENIIDESGMPKERFSAEFPKEGPSILRIQQVVRGDSAAYFCASSPQGATEAFFGQGTRLTVV.

V is TRBV19 and J is TRBJ1-1; TRBD1 agrees at 7 bases. Looked up from germline, CDR1 is LNHDA and CDR2 is SQIVND (reference sequence). CDR3 size: 15 residues. V trimming: 5 bases; J trimming: 1 base; junction bases outside the gene matches: 7. The DNA of the CDR3 is TGTGCCAGTAGTCGAGCCGGGACAGCGAACACTGAAGCTTTCTTT. Translation gives CASSRAGTANTEAFF.

The rearrangement uses TRBV7-2 and TRBJ2-1; 8 bases line up with TRBD2. V was pared by 4 bases and J by 1 base, with 3 bases of the junction left unmatched. Looked up from germline, CDR1 is SGHTA and CDR2 is FQGNSA. The CDR3 loop spans 15 amino acids. The CDR3 DNA sequence: TGTGCCAGCAGCTCCACTAGCGGTTCCTACAATGAGCAGTTCTTC. Its protein product is CASSSTSGSYNEQFF. Drawing the rest from reference TRBV7-2 and TRBJ2-1, the complete variable domain is GAGVSQSPSNKVTEKGKDVELRCDPISGHTALYWYRQSLGQGLEFLIYFQGNSAPDKSGLPSDRFSAERTGGSVSTLTIQRTQQEDSAVYLCASSSTSGSYNEQFFGPGTRLTVL.

The J gene is TRBJ1-2, the V gene TRBV28; D call uncertain. V was trimmed by 2 bases and J by 4 bases, leaving 11 bases between them. Germline assignment: CDR1 MDHEN and CDR2 SYDVKM. This CDR3 region has 14 residues. As DNA, the CDR3 is TGTGCCAGCAGTTTAGGGATGTGGGGCTATGGCTACACCTTC. Protein sequence: CASSLGMWGYGYTF.

V is TRBV6-2 or TRBV6-3 and J is TRBJ2-7; 8 bases agree with TRBD1. V lost 2 bases, J lost 6 bases, and 12 bases stayed unmatched. Looked up from germline, CDR1 is MNHEY and CDR2 is SVGEGT. The CDR3 extends over 16 amino acids. The CDR3 DNA follows: TGTGCCAGCAGTTACCCATCGACGGACAGGGATCGCGAGCAGTACTTC. This gives the protein CASSYPSTDRDREQYF.

As regards this clone: Germline and junction disagree at one end, which may indicate a read error. The chain combines TRBV4-1 with TRBJ2-3; a possible D gene is TRBD2 (6 bases). CDR1 MGHRA and CDR2 YSYEKL come from the germline V gene. The CDR3 is 16 residues long. The chain's CDR3 is CASSQERDFGTGTQYF. Written as DNA, the CDR3 is TGCGCCAGCAGCCAAGAGAGGGACTTTGGCACAGGTACGCAGTATTTT.

This clone was found once. The chain couples TRBV27 to TRBJ1-2; 9 bases line up with TRBD1. V gave up 4 bases and J gave up 5 bases; unmatched junction bases: 5. The germline V gene encodes CDR1 MNHEY and CDR2 SMNVEV (reference sequence). The CDR3 consists of 14 residues. CDR3 amino acids: CASSSTGGAYGYTF. The CDR3 DNA is TGTGCCAGCAGTTCGACAGGGGGGGCATATGGCTACACCTTC.

V gene TRBV5-8 combines with J gene TRBJ2-2, with TRBD1 as a possible D gene (5 bases). V lost 5 bases to trimming and J lost 4 bases, with 12 bases between them. This CDR3 has 14 residues. Germline V gene sequence: CDR1 SGHTS, CDR2 YDEGEE. This CDR3 is CASRLPGFTGELFF. The CDR3 DNA is TGTGCCAGCAGGCTACCAGGGTTCACCGGGGAGCTGTTTTTT.

V is TRBV5-1 and J is TRBJ2-3; no reliable D call. The CDR3 has 11 amino acids. CDR1 SGHRS and CDR2 YFSETQ come from the germline V gene. V lost 0 bases and J lost 6, with 2 bases in between. As DNA, the CDR3 is TGCGCCAGCAGCTTGGGGGATACGCAGTATTTT. This gives the protein CASSLGDTQYF.

In its sample, this clone was seen a few times. This CDR3 is CSASSTNGGEQYF. CDR3 coding DNA: TGCAGTGCTAGTAGCACTAATGGGGGCGAGCAGTACTTC. This chain joins TRBV20-1 and TRBJ2-7; TRBD1 or TRBD2 may be the D gene (5 bases each). Trimming shortened V by 3 bases and J by 6 bases, and 15 bases separated the two germline ends. Germline V gene data show CDR1 as DFQATT and CDR2 as SNEGSKA (reference sequence). CDR3 size: 13 residues.

The chain couples TRBV5-1 to TRBJ1-2; perhaps TRBD1 as D (6 bases). V lost 2 bases to trimming and J lost 8 bases, with 10 bases between them. The V gene's germline CDR1 is SGHRS and CDR2 YFSETQ. The CDR3 has 12 residues. The CDR3 DNA sequence: TGCGCCAGCAGCTTCAGCCAGGGGGGCTACACCTTC. It specifies CASSFSQGGYTF.

The rearrangement links TRBV24-1 to TRBJ2-2; D tentatively fits TRBD1 or TRBD2 (6 bases each). The germline V gene encodes CDR1 KGHDR and CDR2 SFDVKD. The CDR3 is 16 amino acids. The V end was cut by 3 bases, the J end by 3 bases, with 13 bases between. DNA of the CDR3: TGTGCCACCAGTGATCTGCGGAGGGGGGACACCGGGGAGCTGTTTTTT. As protein: CATSDLRRGDTGELFF.

The rearrangement uses TRBV20-1 and TRBJ2-2; 11 bases fit TRBD2. This CDR3 has 14 amino acids. The germline CDR1 and CDR2 sequences are DFQATT and SNEGSKA (reference sequence). After removal of 3 bases from V and 6 bases from J, the junction contained 3 bases not matched to a gene. CDR3 DNA: TGCAGTGCTAGTAGCGGGGGGGCCCCCGGGGAGCTGTTTTTT. Translation: CSASSGGAPGELFF.

The genes are TRBV7-9 and TRBJ1-1; maybe TRBD1 (6 bases). Germline V CDR1 and CDR2: SEHNR, FQNEAQ (reference sequence). V was clipped by 4 bases and J by 5 bases, with 11 bases between them. The CDR3 loop spans 13 amino acids. DNA for the CDR3: TGTGCCAGCAGCTCCACAGGGAGGACTGAAGCTTTCTTT. Protein sequence: CASSSTGRTEAFF.

The chain uses TRBV11-2 and TRBJ2-2; a weak D match, TRBD2 (5 bases). There are 14 residues in the CDR3. Per the germline V gene, CDR1 is SGHAT and CDR2 is FQNNGV. Trimming pared 1 base from V and 6 bases from J, leaving 9 bases between. The CDR3 loop is CASSLGRDPGELFF. In nucleotides, the CDR3 is TGTGCCAGCAGCTTAGGACGGGATCCCGGGGAGCTGTTTTTT.

V and J are TRBV13 and TRBJ2-3; TRBD1 might be the D (6 bases). CDR1 PRHDT and CDR2 FYEKMQ come from the germline V gene (reference sequence). Trimming cost V 4 bases and J 6 bases, with 8 bases left between them. The CDR3 has 12 residues. The CDR3 region is CASSYQGDTQYF. In nucleotides, the CDR3 is TGTGCCAGCAGCTATCAGGGGGATACGCAGTATTTT.

The chain has TRBV13 and TRBJ2-2; weak D call: TRBD2 (6 bases). The CDR3 sequence is 15 residues long. CDR1 and CDR2 from the germline V gene are PRHDT and FYEKMQ (reference sequence). Trimming removed 5 bases at V and 7 bases at J, with 17 bases between. CDR3 bases: TGTGCCAGCAGCGAGGCCGGGGGAGGAGTCGGGGAGCTGTTTTTT. Protein: CASSEAGGGVGELFF. The full variable domain, rest sourced from reference TRBV13 and TRBJ2-2, is AAGVIQSPRHLIKEKRETATLKCYPIPRHDTVYWYQQGPGQDPQFLISFYEKMQSDKGSIPDRFSAQQFSDYHSELNMSSLELGDSALYFCASSEAGGGVGELFFGEGSRLTVL.